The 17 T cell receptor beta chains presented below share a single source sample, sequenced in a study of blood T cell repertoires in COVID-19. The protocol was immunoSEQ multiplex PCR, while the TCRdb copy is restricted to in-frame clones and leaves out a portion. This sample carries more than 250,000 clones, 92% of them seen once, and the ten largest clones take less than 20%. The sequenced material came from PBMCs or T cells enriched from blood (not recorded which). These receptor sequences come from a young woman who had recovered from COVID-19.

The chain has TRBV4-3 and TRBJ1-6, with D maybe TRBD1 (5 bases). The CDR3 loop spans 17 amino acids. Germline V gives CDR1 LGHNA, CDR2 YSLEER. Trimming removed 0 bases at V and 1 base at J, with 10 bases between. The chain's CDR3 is CASSQEGPGSYNSPLHF. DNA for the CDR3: TGCGCCAGCAGCCAAGAAGGTCCAGGGTCCTATAATTCACCCCTCCACTTT.

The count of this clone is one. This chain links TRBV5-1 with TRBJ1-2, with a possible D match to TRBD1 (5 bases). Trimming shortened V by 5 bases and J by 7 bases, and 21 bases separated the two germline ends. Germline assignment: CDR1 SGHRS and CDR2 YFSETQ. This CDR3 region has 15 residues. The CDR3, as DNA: TGCGCCAGCAGAATGGACGCCGGGTCCAGGGTTGGCTACACCTTC. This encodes CASRMDAGSRVGYTF.

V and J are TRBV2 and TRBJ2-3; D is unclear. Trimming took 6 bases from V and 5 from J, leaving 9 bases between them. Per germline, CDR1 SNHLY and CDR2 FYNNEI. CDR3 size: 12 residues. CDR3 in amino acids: CASRNAGDTQYF. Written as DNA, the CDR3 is TGTGCCAGCAGAAACGCAGGAGATACGCAGTATTTT.

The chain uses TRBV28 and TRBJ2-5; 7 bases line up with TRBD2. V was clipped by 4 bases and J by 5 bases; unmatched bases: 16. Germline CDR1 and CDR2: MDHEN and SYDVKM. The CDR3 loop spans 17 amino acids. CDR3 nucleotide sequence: TGTGCCAGCAGTTCGCAATACCGGAGAAGGGGAGGGGAGACCCAGTACTTC. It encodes CASSSQYRRRGGETQYF. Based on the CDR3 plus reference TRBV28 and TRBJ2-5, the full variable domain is DVKVTQSSRYLVKRTGEKVFLECVQDMDHENMFWYRQDPGLGLRLIYFSYDVKMKEKGDIPEGYSVSREKKERFSLILESASTNQTSMYLCASSSQYRRRGGETQYFGPGTRLLVL.

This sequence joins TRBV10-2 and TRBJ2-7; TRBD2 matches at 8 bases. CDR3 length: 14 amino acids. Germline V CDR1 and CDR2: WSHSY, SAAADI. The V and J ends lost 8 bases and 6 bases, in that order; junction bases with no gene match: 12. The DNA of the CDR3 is TGCGCCAGCGGGCCACAGCGGGAGAGTGGCGAGCAGTACTTC. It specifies CASGPQRESGEQYF.

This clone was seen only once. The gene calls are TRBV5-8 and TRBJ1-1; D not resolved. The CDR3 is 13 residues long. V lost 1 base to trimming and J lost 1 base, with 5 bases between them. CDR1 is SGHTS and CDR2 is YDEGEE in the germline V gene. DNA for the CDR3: TGTGCCAGCAGCTTGCACAGGAACACTGAAGCTTTCTTT. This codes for CASSLHRNTEAFF.

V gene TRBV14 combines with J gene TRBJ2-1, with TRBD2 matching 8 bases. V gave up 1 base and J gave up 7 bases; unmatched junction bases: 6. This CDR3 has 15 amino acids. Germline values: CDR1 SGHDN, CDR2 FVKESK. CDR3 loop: CASSQVAGGENEQFF. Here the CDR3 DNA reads TGTGCCAGCAGCCAAGTTGCGGGAGGCGAGAATGAGCAGTTCTTC.

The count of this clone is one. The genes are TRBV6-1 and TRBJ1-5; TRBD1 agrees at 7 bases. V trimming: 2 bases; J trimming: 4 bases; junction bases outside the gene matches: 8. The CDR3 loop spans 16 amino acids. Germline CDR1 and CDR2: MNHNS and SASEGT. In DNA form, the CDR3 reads TGTGCCAGCAGTGAATTCCCTGGGACAGTTAATCAGCCCCAGCATTTT. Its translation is CASSEFPGTVNQPQHF.

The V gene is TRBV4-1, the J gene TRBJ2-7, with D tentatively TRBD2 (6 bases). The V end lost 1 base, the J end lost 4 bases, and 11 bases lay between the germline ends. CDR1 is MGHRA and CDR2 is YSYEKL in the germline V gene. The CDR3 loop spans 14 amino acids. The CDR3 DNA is TGCGCCAGCAGCCAAGGAGGGAGGAGGTACGAGCAGTACTTC. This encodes CASSQGGRRYEQYF.

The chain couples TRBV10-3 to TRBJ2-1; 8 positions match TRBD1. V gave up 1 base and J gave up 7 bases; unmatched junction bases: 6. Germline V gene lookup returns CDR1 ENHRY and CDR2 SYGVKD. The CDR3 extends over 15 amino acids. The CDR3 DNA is TGTGCCATCAGTGAGTTCGGGACAGGTTTAAATGAGCAGTTCTTC. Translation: CAISEFGTGLNEQFF.

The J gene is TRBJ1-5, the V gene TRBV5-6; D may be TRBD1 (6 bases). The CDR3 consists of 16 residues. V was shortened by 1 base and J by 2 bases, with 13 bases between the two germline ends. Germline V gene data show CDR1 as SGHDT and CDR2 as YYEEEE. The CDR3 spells CASSLTGKHGNQPQHF. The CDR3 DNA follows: TGTGCCAGCAGCTTGACAGGGAAGCATGGCAATCAGCCCCAGCATTTT. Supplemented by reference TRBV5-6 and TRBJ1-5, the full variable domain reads DAGVTQSPTHLIKTRGQQVTLRCSPKSGHDTVSWYQQALGQGPQFIFQYYEEEERQRGNFPDRFSGHQFPNYSSELNVNALLLGDSALYLCASSLTGKHGNQPQHFGDGTRLSIL.

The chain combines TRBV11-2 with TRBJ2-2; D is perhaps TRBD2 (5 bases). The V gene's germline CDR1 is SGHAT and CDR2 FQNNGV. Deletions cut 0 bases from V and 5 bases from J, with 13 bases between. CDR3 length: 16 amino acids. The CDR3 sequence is CASSLDTGSVTGELFF. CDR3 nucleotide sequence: TGTGCCAGCAGCTTAGATACGGGGTCCGTGACCGGGGAGCTGTTTTTT.

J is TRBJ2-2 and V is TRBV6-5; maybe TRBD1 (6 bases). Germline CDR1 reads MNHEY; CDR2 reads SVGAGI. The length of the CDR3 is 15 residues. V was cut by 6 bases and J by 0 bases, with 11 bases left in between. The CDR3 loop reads CASSKQGANTGELFF. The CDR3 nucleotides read TGTGCCAGCAGCAAACAGGGCGCGAACACCGGGGAGCTGTTTTTT.

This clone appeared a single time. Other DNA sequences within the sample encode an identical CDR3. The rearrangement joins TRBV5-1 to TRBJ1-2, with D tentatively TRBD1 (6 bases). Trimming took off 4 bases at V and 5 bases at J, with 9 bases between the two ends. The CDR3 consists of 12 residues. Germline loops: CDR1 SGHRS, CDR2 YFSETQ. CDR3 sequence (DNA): TGCGCCAGCAGCCCGGACAGTTATGGCTACACCTTC. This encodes CASSPDSYGYTF.

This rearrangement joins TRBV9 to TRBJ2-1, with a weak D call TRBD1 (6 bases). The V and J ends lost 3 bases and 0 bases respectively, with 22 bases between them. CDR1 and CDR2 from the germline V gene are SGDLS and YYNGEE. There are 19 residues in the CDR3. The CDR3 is CASSAQGQGRVNSYNEQFF. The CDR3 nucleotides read TGTGCCAGCAGCGCCCAGGGGCAAGGACGCGTGAACTCCTACAATGAGCAGTTCTTC.

CDR3 in amino acids: CASSYDRNYEQYF. Here the CDR3 DNA reads TGTGCCAGCAGTTACGACAGGAACTACGAGCAGTACTTC. The chain uses TRBV6-2 or TRBV6-3 and TRBJ2-7; perhaps TRBD1 as D (6 bases). V shed 2 bases and J shed 3 bases, with 8 bases lying between them. The length of the CDR3 is 13 residues. Germline lookup yields CDR1 MNHEY and CDR2 SVGEGT.

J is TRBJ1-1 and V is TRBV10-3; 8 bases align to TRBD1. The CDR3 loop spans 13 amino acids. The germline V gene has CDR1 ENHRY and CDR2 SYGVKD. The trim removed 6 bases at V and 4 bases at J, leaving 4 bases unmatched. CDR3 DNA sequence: TGTGCCATCAGGGGGACAGGAGGCACTGAAGCTTTCTTT. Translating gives CAIRGTGGTEAFF.